This TCR beta chain is from a study of cytomegalovirus exposure and HLA in healthy donors. Study results and caveats: An analysis that came later showed most CMV-associated TCR beta chains appearing HLA-restricted. Excluded were some V segments that proved indistinguishable, including TRBV6-2 and TRBV6-3. TCR beta V- and J-gene trimming was later associated with a missense DCLRE1C variant. The availability of immune exposure information extended only to CMV serostatus.

CDR1 and CDR2 (germline): SEHNR, FQNEAQ (reference sequence). This CDR3 region has 13 residues. V shed 5 bases and J shed 5 bases, with 12 bases lying between them. The PCR contained 60 Vbeta and 13 Jbeta primers. Clones were sequenced by immunoSEQ multiplex PCR, and TCRdb holds only the in-frame ones, with some missing. The sample yields 80,000 or so clones, 55% to 75% seen once. About this clone itself: Its specificity is not known.

The TCR originated in a man aged 30 to 45 in good health and CMV-seropositive. The sample comprised PBMCs. The rearrangement joins TRBV7-9 to TRBJ1-2; D is unresolved. This CDR3 reads CASSAGRRYGYTF. CDR3 coding DNA: TGTGCCAGCAGCGCTGGGAGGAGGTATGGCTACACCTTC.